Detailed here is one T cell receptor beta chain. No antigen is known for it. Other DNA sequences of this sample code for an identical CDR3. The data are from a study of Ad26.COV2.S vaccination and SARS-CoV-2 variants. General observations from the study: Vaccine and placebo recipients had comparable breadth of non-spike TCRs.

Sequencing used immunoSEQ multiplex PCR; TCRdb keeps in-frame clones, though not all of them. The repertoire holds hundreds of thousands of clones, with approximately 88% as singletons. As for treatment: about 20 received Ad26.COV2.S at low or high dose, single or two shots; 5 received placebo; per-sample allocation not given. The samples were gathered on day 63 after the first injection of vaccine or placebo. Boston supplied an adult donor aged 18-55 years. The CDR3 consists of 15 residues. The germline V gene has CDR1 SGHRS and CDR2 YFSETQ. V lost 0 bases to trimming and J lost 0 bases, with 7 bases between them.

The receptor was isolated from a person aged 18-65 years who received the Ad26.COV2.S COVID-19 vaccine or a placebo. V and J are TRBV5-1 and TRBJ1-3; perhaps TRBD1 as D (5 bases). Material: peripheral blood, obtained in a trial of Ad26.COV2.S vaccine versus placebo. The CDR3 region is CASSLEGNSGNTIYF. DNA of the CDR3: TGCGCCAGCAGCTTGGAGGGGAACTCTGGAAACACCATATATTTT. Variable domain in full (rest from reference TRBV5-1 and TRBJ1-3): KAGVTQTPRYLIKTRGQQVTLSCSPISGHRSVSWYQQTPGQGLQFLFEYFSETQRNKGNFPGRFSGRQFSNSRSEMNVSTLELGDSALYLCASSLEGNSGNTIYFGEGSWLTVV.